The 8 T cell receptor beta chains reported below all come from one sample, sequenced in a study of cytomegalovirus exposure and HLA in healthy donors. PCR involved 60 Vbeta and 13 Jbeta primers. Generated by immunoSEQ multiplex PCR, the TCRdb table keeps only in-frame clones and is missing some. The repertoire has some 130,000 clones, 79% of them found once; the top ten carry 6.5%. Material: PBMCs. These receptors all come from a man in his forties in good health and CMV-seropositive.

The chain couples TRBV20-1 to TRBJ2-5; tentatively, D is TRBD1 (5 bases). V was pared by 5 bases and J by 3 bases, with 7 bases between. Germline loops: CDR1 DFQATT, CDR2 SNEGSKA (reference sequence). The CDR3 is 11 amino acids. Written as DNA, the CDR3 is TGCAGTGCTCTAGGGGAAGAGACCCAGTACTTC. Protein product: CSALGEETQYF.

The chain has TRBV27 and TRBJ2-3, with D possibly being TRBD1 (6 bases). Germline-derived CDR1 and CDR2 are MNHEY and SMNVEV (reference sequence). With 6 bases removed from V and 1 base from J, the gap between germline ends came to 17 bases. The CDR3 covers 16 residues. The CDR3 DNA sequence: TGTGCCAGCAGCCACTCAGGGGCCACCGGCACAGATACGCAGTATTTT. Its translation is CASSHSGATGTDTQYF.

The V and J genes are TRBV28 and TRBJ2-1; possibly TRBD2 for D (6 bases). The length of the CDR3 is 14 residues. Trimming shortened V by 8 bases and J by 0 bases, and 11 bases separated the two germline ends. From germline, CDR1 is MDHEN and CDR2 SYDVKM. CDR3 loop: CASLRAGSYNEQFF. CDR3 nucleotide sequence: TGTGCCAGCTTAAGAGCGGGCTCCTACAATGAGCAGTTCTTC. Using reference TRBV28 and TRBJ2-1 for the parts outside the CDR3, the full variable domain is DVKVTQSSRYLVKRTGEKVFLECVQDMDHENMFWYRQDPGLGLRLIYFSYDVKMKEKGDIPEGYSVSREKKERFSLILESASTNQTSMYLCASLRAGSYNEQFFGPGTRLTVL.

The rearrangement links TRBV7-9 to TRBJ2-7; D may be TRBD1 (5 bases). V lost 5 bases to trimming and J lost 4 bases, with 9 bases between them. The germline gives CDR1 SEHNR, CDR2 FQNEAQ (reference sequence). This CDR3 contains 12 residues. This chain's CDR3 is CASSPRVYEQYF. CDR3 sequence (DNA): TGTGCCAGCAGCCCCAGGGTTTACGAGCAGTACTTC.

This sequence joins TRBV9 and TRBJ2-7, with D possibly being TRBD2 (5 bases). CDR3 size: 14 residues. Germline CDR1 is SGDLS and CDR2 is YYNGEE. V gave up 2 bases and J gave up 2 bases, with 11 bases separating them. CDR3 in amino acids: CASSVSSSAYEQYF. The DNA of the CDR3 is TGTGCCAGCAGCGTTTCTAGCTCGGCCTACGAGCAGTACTTC.

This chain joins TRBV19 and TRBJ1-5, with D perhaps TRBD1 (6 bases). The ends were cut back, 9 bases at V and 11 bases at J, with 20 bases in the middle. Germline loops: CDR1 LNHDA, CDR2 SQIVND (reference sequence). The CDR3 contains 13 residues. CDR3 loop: CASRGLDSLTQHF. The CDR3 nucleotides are TGTGCCAGCAGAGGGTTGGACAGTTTAACCCAGCATTTT.

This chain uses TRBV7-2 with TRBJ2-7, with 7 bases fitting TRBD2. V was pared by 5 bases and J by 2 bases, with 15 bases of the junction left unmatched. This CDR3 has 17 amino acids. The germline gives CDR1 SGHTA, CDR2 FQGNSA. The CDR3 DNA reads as TGTGCCAGCAGCCCCAGTCGTTCTAGCGGTAAAACCTACGAGCAGTACTTC. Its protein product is CASSPSRSSGKTYEQYF.

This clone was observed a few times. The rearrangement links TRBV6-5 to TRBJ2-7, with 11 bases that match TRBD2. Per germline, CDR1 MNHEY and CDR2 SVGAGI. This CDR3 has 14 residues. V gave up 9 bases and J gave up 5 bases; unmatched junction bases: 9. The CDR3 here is CARNQLAGVDEQYF. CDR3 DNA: TGTGCCAGGAACCAACTAGCGGGAGTAGACGAGCAGTACTTC.